This TCR beta chain was retrieved from a study of cytomegalovirus exposure and HLA in healthy donors (dated by TCRdb to 2016 to 2017). Concerning the study at large: An earlier analysis of 587 of the donors reported under 300 Gb of sequence data and 117 million unique TCR beta sequences obtained from about 180 million T cells. An early release covering roughly 580 HLA-typed donors comprised about 300 gigabases of sequencing data and tens of millions of unique TCR sequences. Of the approximately 400 genotyped donors, around 81% fell in the genetic ancestry cluster associated with self-reported Caucasian donors. The aim of the study was to test whether cataloging public T cell receptors could identify signatures of past pathogen exposure. The T cell repertoires of under 750 subjects were profiled by immunosequencing and related to cytomegalovirus serostatus. Besides the first cohort of more than 650 subjects, a separate validation cohort made up of roughly 120 different subjects was used. The study combined high-throughput TCR immunosequencing, statistical association of individual TCRs with disease status, and machine learning to predict cytomegalovirus infection status. In a later analysis, previously published TCR beta repertoires from about 670 donors were re-analyzed and high-resolution HLA genotyping was added so that TCR occurrence patterns could be studied. In the later analysis, no new phenotypic data were used to find candidate immune exposures; instead, reliance was placed on TCR beta sequences and their occurrence across donors. In an earlier analysis of around 540 of the donors, high-throughput TCR beta sequencing was used to judge whether each TCR beta V gene segment behaved as functional or pseudogenic. Donor age, sex, ethnicity and CMV serostatus were compiled together with the repertoire data. A later genetic analysis used genome-wide SNP genotypes for about three fifths of the 666 donors, treating that subset as a discovery cohort. Every repertoire in the discovery cohort had been generated on one and the same sequencing platform. Class I and class II HLA loci were covered by the typing at four-digit resolution. Typing coverage varied by locus: roughly 620-640 donors for A, B, C, DRB1 and DQB1; roughly 520 for DQA1; around 570 for DPA1; fewer than 480 for DPB1. A handful of DR-DQ haplotypes were handled as single units for association and clustering because linkage in the cohort was strong. Across under 500 genotyped donors of the cohort, an average of approximately 200,000 unique TCR beta nucleotide sequences per donor were sequenced, and roughly a sixth of those sequences were non-productive. Points the paper makes about the study in general: In a later analysis, most CMV-associated TCR beta chains were found to appear HLA-restricted, with HLA associations seemingly driven largely by CMV exposure. In an earlier analysis of 587 of the donors, most TCR beta V segments were observed in productive rearrangements about 87% or about 30% of the time, broadly matching IMGT annotations. In a later analysis, HLA-associated TCR beta chains were found to be more clonally expanded and to have lower generation probabilities than equally common non-associated chains. The presence/absence analyses assumed that sequencing depth was roughly uniform across donors, and that assumption may not be true. While some public TCRs were present in many individuals, most TCR sequences turned up only very rarely across donors. The authors suggested that the approach could potentially be extended to other disease states and immunological phenotypes. According to a later genetic analysis, donors in an Asian-associated ancestry cluster had fewer N-insertions in productive TCRs than the roughly 700-donor mean. The cohort was sequenced for TCR beta chains only, and without alpha or paired-chain data the features that could be detected were limited. A further reported finding was that TCR beta sequences accurately predicted the HLA-A and HLA-B alleles for most subjects in the first cohort. A few of the identified cytomegalovirus-associated TCR beta chains were confirmed in vitro to be specific for cytomegalovirus antigens. A later genetic analysis associated a missense DCLRE1C variant with V-gene and J-gene trimming of TCR beta chains, and an independent cohort replicated the association. A group of highly shared sequence variants was considered likely to be a technical artifact of the sequencing pipeline. When HLA alleles, especially DR and DQ, strongly co-occurred, TCR associations were difficult to assign to individual alleles. The 87-base-pair reads could not distinguish some IMGT-functional V segments, including TRBV6-2 and TRBV6-3, so those segments were excluded. Cytomegalovirus status was reported to be diagnosed by the classifier with high specificity and sensitivity in both the original and validation cohorts. A later analysis associated 16,951 TCR beta sequences with specific HLA alleles at a false discovery rate of 0.05. HLA typing was unavailable for some donors at each locus, so association tests used only the typed subset. In a later analysis, the rate of TCR association differed among HLA loci, with DRB1 alleles having the most associated TCRs and HLA-C alleles having the fewest. According to a later analysis, parvovirus B19, influenza, CMV and Epstein-Barr virus appeared linked to several top co-occurrence clusters. The only immune exposure information available for the cohort was CMV serostatus. Correlated functional status among segregating V segments might reflect linkage disequilibrium, but an unknown experimental factor could not be ruled out. In the study, around 150 TCR beta chains were listed as associated with cytomegalovirus. Because counts were too low, some 17 rarely observed V segments, including chromosome 9 orphons, were excluded from the earlier analysis of roughly 580 of the donors.

In total, roughly 710 healthy bone marrow donors made up the cohort. Cohort members were all nominally healthy when sampled, although unrecorded immune exposures were likely present. The donor tested CMV seronegative and was one of the 352 seronegative cohort members. A peripheral blood sample was provided by each donor, and peripheral blood mononuclear cells were used for TCR beta sequencing. The Qiagen DNeasy Blood Extraction Kit was used to extract genomic DNA from the blood cell samples. The germline V gene specifies SGHRS as CDR1 and YFSETQ as CDR2. Clipping removes 0 bases from V and 3 bases from J, with 6 as the unmatched junction base count. The CDR3 spans 16 residues, from the cysteine through the phenylalanine. CDR3 DNA is the only sequence kept; it has 48 bases, read in frame from the first base. With regard to this clone: Its antigen remains undetermined. The input lacks base qualities; no much larger clone sits a single base away.

The method was the immunoSEQ multiplex PCR assay. The multiplex PCR relied on a mix of 60 forward primers for TCR Vbeta segments and 13 reverse primers for TCR Jbeta segments. Amplification of the CDR3 region of rearranged TCR beta genes was performed with a multiplex PCR assay on genomic DNA. The Illumina HiSeq System was used to sequence the amplified TCR beta libraries as 87-base-pair reads. The authors' analysis ran thus. In a later analysis, some 80 million unique TCR beta chains were counted across the roughly 670 repertoires, and roughly 11 million of these chains were shared by at least two donors. Raw reads were error-corrected and collapsed into unique sequences by a nearest-neighbor algorithm in which closely related sequences were merged to remove PCR and sequencing errors. CDR3 sequences were aligned to IMGT reference sequences to assign V, D and J gene segments. For a sequence to be retained, a match of at least six nucleotides to both a V gene segment and a J gene segment was required. A rearrangement was called productive if the CDR3 had no stop codons and remained in frame with V and J, and every other rearrangement was called non-productive. Following IMGT convention, CDR3 was defined as the stretch from the second conserved V-encoded cysteine up to the conserved J-encoded phenylalanine. Sequences without an unambiguous match to a single V gene segment were excluded from the earlier analysis of 500 to 700 of the donors. An earlier analysis of approximately 590 of the donors classified V segments as functional when productive rearrangements were above 56.7% and as segregating when the standard deviation between donors was above 5%. To diagnose cytomegalovirus status from the catalog of TCR beta chain sequences, a statistical classification framework was built. V and J gene assignment, in a later analysis, came from comparing TCR nucleotide sequences with IMGT/GENE-DB human TR gene sequences. The TCRdist pipeline was used in a later analysis to assign CDR3 sequences and most-parsimonious VDJ recombination scenarios. In a later analysis, each TCR beta chain was defined by its CDR3 amino acid sequence together with its V-gene family, and reads without a unique V-gene family were excluded. In a later analysis, around 600 highly shared, low-generation-probability nucleotide sequences were removed to address suspected cross-contamination and a sequencing artifact. In a later analysis, a clonal expansion index was calculated for each public chain from normalized within-repertoire ranks of inferred template counts. In a later analysis, generation probabilities were computed using a VDJ recombination model fitted to out-of-frame rearrangements, and the results were checked against IGoR. In a later analysis, hypergeometric tests were used to score TCR-TCR, TCR-HLA and TCR-CMV co-occurrence, with a repertoire-size bias correction applied to TCR pairs. False discovery rates were estimated in a later analysis by permuting HLA or CMV assignments 20 times. In a later analysis, co-occurring TCRs were grouped with DBSCAN, and TCRdist sequence similarity was added when clustering was performed within HLA-allele-positive subsets. For co-occurrence clustering, repertoires with fewer than 30,000 or more than 120,000 public chains were excluded, along with roughly 5 repertoires with anomalous nucleotide sharing. TCRdb took this table from immuneACCESS and kept in-frame rearrangements with V and J called. Such tables lack part of the clones; where checked against another copy, unresolved V genes explain under half of the gap, and the rest is unexplained. D and trimming were read from the DNA, whereas the V and J calls and clone size are those reported in that table. The sample data list tens of thousands of clones, and around 80% of these were observed just once. Jointly, the top ten make up 9.7% of the sample.

This receptor was taken from a man aged 35 to 55 in good health and CMV-seronegative. Sequencing input: PBMCs. The rearrangement joined TRBV5-1 to TRBJ1-3; TRBD1 fits 7 bases in the junction. The sequenced DNA is TGCGCCAGCAGCTTGGATGGGACAGCTGGTGGAAACACCATATATTTT. Translation gives CASSLDGTAGGNTIYF.